The clone carrying this T cell receptor (beta chain) was seen a few times. Its antigen is undetermined. Unmatched junction bases numbered 4, after V lost 9 bases and J lost 0 bases. The CDR3 totals 15 residues. Germline CDR1 and CDR2: SGHRS and YFSETQ. TCRdb re-called the 5' RACE reads through MiXCR, storing one row per CDR3 protein. The sample shows just under 550,000 distinct CDR3 sequences, approximately 14% of them seen only once. The data were obtained in a study of identical twins. Study-wide points: Within cord blood, abundant beta clonotypes carried fewer insertions, but memory repertoires showed no such trend.

These same data were also listed under a study on yellow fever vaccine responses in identical twins.

V and J are TRBV5-1 and TRBJ2-1; 12 nucleotides line up with TRBD2. This clonotype originated in a woman younger than 35 in good health. The sequencing sample was made of CD4+ T cells sorted from blood. CDR3 sequence (DNA): TGCGCCACCAAGACTAGCGGGAGCTCCTACAATGAGCAGTTCTTC. Its protein product is CATKTSGSSYNEQFF.